Shown below are 31 T cell receptor beta chains from a single sample sequenced in a study of CXCR3-negative and CXCR3-positive naive CD8 T cells (dated by TCRdb to the late 2010s). Overall study results and their limits: Compared with CXCR3-negative naive cells, CXCR3-positive naive cells had TRB CDR3s with higher hydrophobicity (lower Kidera factor 4), lower energy, and higher strength and volume indices.

The run used a NextSeq 550. The Human TCR Profiling Kit (MiLaboratory) was used to prepare UMI-labeled 5' RACE TRB cDNA libraries. After reprocessing by TCRdb, each CDR3 protein sequence is one entry, and no DNA is given. The sample has thousands of distinct CDR3 sequences on record. Together, the top ten hold 1.2% of the sample. These receptors' antigens are unknown. What was sequenced was naive CXCR3+ CD8+ T cells from blood. Sample cell subset or site, as interpreted from the label and publication: CD45RO-CCR7+CD27+CD95- naive CD8+ T cells expressing CXCR3 (TNR3+). The receptors were sampled from a human donor in good health. Some clones in this sample may be carry-over from other donors' samples.

The chain has TRBV29-1 and TRBJ2-2; TCRdb proposes TRBD2, but this gene call is untestable without DNA. The CDR3 loop spans 13 amino acids. Germline V CDR1 and CDR2: SQVTM, ANQGSEA. The CDR3 sequence is CSVDLRLAGELFF.

By frequency, this clonotype registers medium-sized. This chain connects TRBV20-1 to TRBJ2-2; the D call of TRBD1 rests on TCRdb alone, since no DNA is present to check it. Germline V gives CDR1 DFQATT, CDR2 SNEGSKA (reference sequence). This CDR3 is built from 14 residues. The chain's CDR3 is CSARQGSGSGELFF.

The chain recombines TRBV29-1 with TRBJ2-1. The length of the CDR3 is 11 residues. In germline, CDR1 is SQVTM, CDR2 ANQGSEA. CDR3 protein: CSVEDSNEQFF.

V usage is TRBV15 and J usage is TRBJ2-1; the D call of TRBD2 rests on TCRdb alone, since no DNA is present to check it. This CDR3 contains 14 residues. Germline CDR1 and CDR2: LNHNV and YYDKDF (reference sequence). The CDR3 here is CATSRGLAGNEQFF.

V usage is TRBV7-2 and J usage is TRBJ1-1; TCRdb names TRBD1, which stays unverified in the absence of DNA. CDR3 length: 16 amino acids. The germline V gene encodes CDR1 SGHTA and CDR2 FQGNSA. The CDR3 sequence is CASSSEAGSLNTEAFF.

This clonotype ranks as medium-sized in terms of frequency. This chain uses TRBV28 with TRBJ2-1; lacking DNA, the TRBD2 call made by TCRdb goes unchecked. The CDR3 extends over 16 amino acids. Germline V gene data show CDR1 as MDHEN and CDR2 as SYDVKM. Here the CDR3 reads CASSPDSGRARDEQFF.

CDR3 loop: CASSPSDTQYF. This chain connects TRBV18 to TRBJ2-3. The germline gives CDR1 KGHSH, CDR2 LQKENI. The CDR3 runs to 11 residues. Full variable domain (remainder filled in from reference TRBV18 and TRBJ2-3): NAGVMQNPRHLVRRRGQEARLRCSPMKGHSHVYWYRQLPEEGLKFMVYLQKENIIDESGMPKERFSAEFPKEGPSILRIQQVVRGDSAAYFCASSPSDTQYFGPGTRLTVL.

According to its frequency, this clonotype is medium-sized (0.01 to 0.1%). The chain links TRBV5-1 to TRBJ1-3. This CDR3 has 19 residues. Germline CDR1 reads SGHRS; CDR2 reads YFSETQ. The CDR3 sequence: CASSLAFIRGESSGNTIYF.

Its frequency marks this clonotype as medium-sized (0.01 to 0.1%). This chain uses TRBV29-1 with TRBJ2-2; the D call of TRBD1 rests on TCRdb alone, since no DNA is present to check it. CDR3 length: 15 residues. Germline V gives CDR1 SQVTM, CDR2 ANQGSEA. The CDR3: CSVVPRTGVTGELFF.

By frequency, this clonotype registers medium-sized. V is TRBV29-1 and J is TRBJ2-7; checking the TCRdb D call of TRBD2 is not possible without DNA. Per germline, CDR1 SQVTM and CDR2 ANQGSEA. The CDR3 covers 17 residues. CDR3 protein: CSVGGQTNSGSSYEQYF.

The V call is TRBV19, the J call TRBJ2-5; TCRdb's D gene call, TRBD1, goes unchecked for lack of DNA. CDR3 length: 15 residues. Germline V gives CDR1 LNHDA, CDR2 SQIVND (reference sequence). The CDR3 is CASSTPRSTQETQYF. Full variable domain (missing parts from reference TRBV19 and TRBJ2-5): DGGITQSPKYLFRKEGQNVTLSCEQNLNHDAMYWYRQDPGQGLRLIYYSQIVNDFQKGDIAEGYSVSREKKESFPLTVTSAQKNPTAFYLCASSTPRSTQETQYFGPGTRLLVL.

Judged by frequency, this clonotype is medium-sized. The chain carries TRBV7-9 and TRBJ1-1; TCRdb proposes TRBD1, but this gene call is untestable without DNA. Germline assignment: CDR1 SEHNR and CDR2 FQNEAQ (reference sequence). This CDR3 has 15 residues. CDR3 sequence: CASSLETGRNTEAFF.

This clonotype is labeled medium-sized based on frequency. The genes are TRBV7-9 and TRBJ2-2; TCRdb's D call of TRBD1 is untestable without DNA. Germline V gene data show CDR1 as SEHNR and CDR2 as FQNEAQ (reference sequence). CDR3 length: 15 residues. The CDR3 reads CASSLGQGDTGELFF.

The chain joins TRBV20-1 to TRBJ2-5; TCRdb selects TRBD1, and the lack of DNA leaves this call unchecked. This CDR3 has 14 residues. Per the germline V gene, CDR1 is DFQATT and CDR2 is SNEGSKA (reference sequence). CDR3 amino acids: CSARDLPGKETQYF.

V is TRBV20-1 and J is TRBJ1-2; the D gene TCRdb calls, TRBD1, cannot be checked with no DNA. CDR1 DFQATT and CDR2 SNEGSKA come from the germline V gene (reference sequence). There are 15 residues in the CDR3. The CDR3 loop reads CSARESWQGQYGYTF.

The V gene is TRBV20-1, the J gene TRBJ2-5; TCRdb proposes TRBD2, but this gene call is untestable without DNA. Germline-derived CDR1 and CDR2 are DFQATT and SNEGSKA (reference sequence). This CDR3 comprises 16 residues. This CDR3 reads CSARAPLAGDRETQYF.

The chain combines TRBV13 with TRBJ1-1. The CDR3 sequence is 11 residues long. Germline V CDR1 and CDR2: PRHDT, FYEKMQ (reference sequence). This CDR3 is CASSSRTEAFF. The variable domain in full, completed from reference TRBV13 and TRBJ1-1, reads AAGVIQSPRHLIKEKRETATLKCYPIPRHDTVYWYQQGPGQDPQFLISFYEKMQSDKGSIPDRFSAQQFSDYHSELNMSSLELGDSALYFCASSSRTEAFFGQGTRLTVV.

Judged by frequency, this clonotype is medium-sized (0.01 to 0.1%). The chain is built from TRBV11-2 and TRBJ2-4; no DNA is available, so the TRBD1 call from TCRdb remains unchecked. The CDR3 totals 14 residues. Germline loops: CDR1 SGHAT, CDR2 FQNNGV. CDR3 residues: CASSPYGTGDIQYF.

In terms of frequency, this clonotype is medium-sized (0.01 to 0.1%). The CDR3 loop is CSVEDRDSYEQYF. The chain carries TRBV29-1 and TRBJ2-7. The CDR3 loop spans 13 amino acids. From germline, CDR1 is SQVTM and CDR2 ANQGSEA.

V and J are TRBV15 and TRBJ2-1. Per the germline V gene, CDR1 is LNHNV and CDR2 is YYDKDF (reference sequence). There are 13 residues in the CDR3. CDR3 sequence reads: CATSKAENNEQFF.

This clonotype is called medium-sized based on its frequency. The V gene is TRBV29-1, the J gene TRBJ2-1; TCRdb picks TRBD1, but there is no DNA to check that call. Germline assignment: CDR1 SQVTM and CDR2 ANQGSEA. The CDR3 length is 14 residues. The CDR3 loop reads CSVETGQGLNEQFF.

This clonotype is labeled medium-sized based on frequency. The chain recombines TRBV2 with TRBJ2-1; TCRdb's D call of TRBD1 is untestable without DNA. The CDR3 contains 14 residues. Germline lookup yields CDR1 SNHLY and CDR2 FYNNEI. CDR3 region: CATARGLFPHEQFF.

By frequency, this clonotype registers medium-sized. CDR3 sequence: CSAREVGRWDIQYF. The chain joins TRBV20-1 to TRBJ2-4; TCRdb's assignment of TRBD1 cannot be checked, as there is no DNA. Germline CDR1 and CDR2: DFQATT and SNEGSKA (reference sequence). The CDR3 spans 14 residues.

Frequency places this clonotype as medium-sized. The chain has TRBV28 and TRBJ2-1; TCRdb picks TRBD1, but there is no DNA to check that call. The CDR3 loop spans 15 amino acids. Germline loops: CDR1 MDHEN, CDR2 SYDVKM. This chain's CDR3 is CASSLYGTGVNEQFF.

The chain employs TRBV4-2 and TRBJ2-1; TCRdb selects TRBD2, and the lack of DNA leaves this call unchecked. Looked up from germline, CDR1 is LGHNA and CDR2 is YNFKEQ. CDR3 size: 17 residues. The CDR3 here is CASSPGLAAEDNNEQFF.

The V gene is TRBV7-3, the J gene TRBJ2-7; the TRBD2 assignment by TCRdb is unverifiable without DNA. The germline V gene has CDR1 SGHTA and CDR2 FQGTGA. The CDR3 loop spans 13 amino acids. This chain's CDR3 is CASSLGRTGEQYF.

The chain couples TRBV5-5 to TRBJ2-3. CDR3 length: 16 amino acids. Germline V gives CDR1 SGHKS, CDR2 YYEKEE (reference sequence). The CDR3 reads CASSLVVLLRTDTQYF.

This chain links TRBV20-1 with TRBJ2-7. The CDR3 is 11 amino acids. Germline V CDR1 and CDR2: DFQATT, SNEGSKA (reference sequence). CDR3 sequence reads: CSASTVYEQYF.

J is TRBJ1-2 and V is TRBV28; the D call of TRBD1 rests on TCRdb alone, since no DNA is present to check it. Germline-derived CDR1 and CDR2 are MDHEN and SYDVKM. This CDR3 contains 15 residues. The CDR3 protein is CASSSRKRGNYGYTF.

The V and J genes are TRBV7-9 and TRBJ1-5. The germline gives CDR1 SEHNR, CDR2 FQNEAQ (reference sequence). The CDR3 runs 16 residues. CDR3 loop: CASSLFAGDSNQPQHF.

By frequency, this clonotype is medium-sized. This rearrangement joins TRBV6-1 to TRBJ1-1; TCRdb names TRBD1, which stays unverified in the absence of DNA. Germline CDR1 is MNHNS and CDR2 is SASEGT. The CDR3 spans 13 residues. The CDR3 loop reads CAIHRQRNTEAFF.